These 28 T cell receptor beta chains share one sample of origin, sequenced in a study of blood T cell repertoires in COVID-19. Some clones are missing from TCRdb's copy, which holds only in-frame ones; the method was immunoSEQ multiplex PCR. The sample lists roughly 340,000 clones, about nine tenths seen once, with about 6.3% in the top ten. The sequenced sample was peripheral blood. These TCRs come from a woman between 45 and 60 years old with COVID-19, enrolled during active disease.

The chain joins TRBV13 to TRBJ1-2; unclear D gene. CDR3 length equals 14 residues. Germline CDR1 reads PRHDT; CDR2 reads FYEKMQ (reference sequence). V lost 8 bases and J lost 0, with 13 bases in between. CDR3 coding DNA: TGTGCCAGCGGGGAGCTGGGTACTAACTATGGCTACACCTTC. Translating gives CASGELGTNYGYTF.

The chain carries TRBV30 and TRBJ1-6; D remains unclear. The V end was cut by 4 bases, the J end by 13 bases, with 17 bases between. The CDR3 has 13 amino acids. Germline lookup yields CDR1 GTSNPN and CDR2 SVGIG (reference sequence). CDR3 sequence reads: CAWTAMTMGPLHF. The CDR3 DNA is TGTGCCTGGACGGCGATGACTATGGGGCCCCTCCACTTT. Full variable domain (missing parts from reference TRBV30 and TRBJ1-6): SQTIHQWPATLVQPVGSPLSLECTVEGTSNPNLYWYRQAAGRGLQLLFYSVGIGQISSEVPQNLSASRPQDRQFILSSKKLLLSDSGFYLCAWTAMTMGPLHFGNGTRLTVT.

The CDR3 region is CASSHGTGRTGELFF. The CDR3 nucleotides read TGCGCCAGCAGCCATGGGACAGGCCGGACCGGGGAGCTGTTTTTT. The chain uses TRBV5-1 and TRBJ2-2; TRBD1 matches 8 bases. J lost 5 bases, V lost 4 bases, and 7 bases had no gene match. The CDR3 contains 15 residues. CDR1 is SGHRS, CDR2 YFSETQ, per germline.

This clone was observed once. The rearrangement joins TRBV7-9 to TRBJ2-7, with D possibly being TRBD1 (5 bases). Germline V CDR1 and CDR2: SEHNR, FQNEAQ (reference sequence). This CDR3 has 13 amino acids. V was shortened by 2 bases and J by 2 bases, with 7 bases between the two germline ends. This CDR3 reads CASSLTTAYEQYF. The DNA for the CDR3 is TGTGCCAGCAGCTTAACGACAGCCTACGAGCAGTACTTC.

This sequence joins TRBV15 and TRBJ2-1, with TRBD1 matching over 8 bases. The V gene's germline CDR1 is LNHNV and CDR2 YYDKDF (reference sequence). The CDR3 is 12 residues long. J lost 9 bases, V lost 5 bases, and 3 bases had no gene match. The chain's CDR3 is CATSEQGVEQFF. CDR3 DNA sequence: TGTGCCACCAGCGAACAGGGGGTTGAGCAGTTCTTC.

V gene TRBV4-2 combines with J gene TRBJ2-7; 8 bases are shared with TRBD1. The trim removed 4 bases at V and 4 bases at J, leaving 15 bases unmatched. The CDR3 sequence is 17 residues long. Per germline, CDR1 LGHNA and CDR2 YNFKEQ. CDR3 nucleotide sequence: TGTGCCAGCAGCCGGACCTCGGGTCCGGGACAGGTTTACGAGCAGTACTTC. This translates into CASSRTSGPGQVYEQYF.

The chain is built from TRBV9 and TRBJ1-2; D unresolved. The CDR3 is 13 residues long. Trimming removed 6 bases at V and 8 bases at J, with 17 bases between. CDR1 is SGDLS, CDR2 YYNGEE, per germline. The CDR3 here is CASTQPPAAGYTF. The CDR3 nucleotides read TGTGCCAGCACCCAACCCCCGGCGGCGGGCTACACCTTC.

This clone is a singleton in its sample. The CDR3 coding sequence is TGTGCCAGCACCCAGGGGAAGGCTAATGAAAAACTGTTTTTT. Amino acid sequence: CASTQGKANEKLFF. The chain carries TRBV13 and TRBJ1-4; TRBD1 might be the D (6 bases). Germline assignment: CDR1 PRHDT and CDR2 FYEKMQ (reference sequence). Trimming removed 7 bases at V and 3 bases at J, with 12 bases between. This CDR3 is built from 14 residues.

The chain recombines TRBV6-1 with TRBJ1-6; D is perhaps TRBD1 (6 bases). CDR3 size: 14 residues. The germline V and J ends were trimmed by 3 bases and 6 bases, with 9 bases remaining between them. Germline CDR1 reads MNHNS; CDR2 reads SASEGT. The CDR3, as DNA: TGTGCCAGCAGTGACAGGGGTGGTAATTCACCCCTCCACTTT. Translated, it gives CASSDRGGNSPLHF.

This clone was found once. V usage is TRBV7-8 and J usage is TRBJ1-3, with D uncertain. Germline V gene data show CDR1 as SGHVS and CDR2 as FQNEAQ. V lost 1 base and J lost 0, with 13 bases in between. This CDR3 region has 17 residues. This CDR3 reads CASSLGAGYLSGNTIYF. CDR3 DNA: TGTGCCAGCAGCTTAGGGGCGGGTTATCTCTCTGGAAACACCATATATTTT.

This sequence joins TRBV4-2 and TRBJ2-7; 8 bases align to TRBD1. With 1 base clipped from V and 6 bases from J, the junction kept 17 bases outside the gene matches. Germline CDR1 reads LGHNA; CDR2 reads YNFKEQ. This CDR3 has 18 residues. CDR3 region: CASSQGTRWSDRESEQYF. The CDR3, as DNA: TGTGCCAGCAGCCAAGGCACTCGATGGTCGGACAGGGAGAGCGAGCAGTACTTC.

This clone has a single count. J is TRBJ1-1 and V is TRBV7-6, with 7 bases aligning to TRBD1. J was trimmed by 1 base and V by 5 bases; bases with no gene match: 10. Germline lookup yields CDR1 SGHVS and CDR2 FNYEAQ. The CDR3 is 16 amino acids. CDR3 in amino acids: CASSPWDSKKNTEAFF. In nucleotides, the CDR3 is TGTGCCAGCAGCCCGTGGGACAGCAAAAAGAACACTGAAGCTTTCTTT. Full variable domain (rest looked up from reference TRBV7-6 and TRBJ1-1): GAGVSQSPRYKVTKRGQDVALRCDPISGHVSLYWYRQALGQGPEFLTYFNYEAQQDKSGLPNDRFSAERPEGSISTLTIQRTEQRDSAMYRCASSPWDSKKNTEAFFGQGTRLTVV.

The genes are TRBV7-3 and TRBJ2-5, with D tentatively TRBD2 (7 bases). Germline V gene sequence: CDR1 SGHTA, CDR2 FQGTGA. The CDR3 is 15 amino acids. V dropped 4 bases and J dropped 5 bases, with 17 bases sitting between them. The CDR3 region has the DNA TGTGCCAGCAGCTCCCCCGGGGGGCGCGGGGAGACCCAGTACTTC. Protein: CASSSPGGRGETQYF.

This chain connects TRBV5-1 to TRBJ2-1, with TRBD2 matching 13 bases. V gave up 0 bases and J gave up 2 bases; unmatched junction bases: 8. The germline gives CDR1 SGHRS, CDR2 YFSETQ. This CDR3 contains 19 residues. This CDR3 is CASSLAGLAGVEAYNEQFF. The CDR3 DNA is TGCGCCAGCAGCTTGGCCGGACTAGCGGGAGTAGAGGCCTACAATGAGCAGTTCTTC.

V is TRBV6-5 and J is TRBJ1-3, with no clear D. The V end was cut by 4 bases, the J end by 0 bases, with 7 bases between. The germline V gene has CDR1 MNHEY and CDR2 SVGAGI. CDR3 length: 14 residues. Written as DNA, the CDR3 is TGTGCCAGCAGTTTGTCGGGCTCTGGAAACACCATATATTTT. Protein product: CASSLSGSGNTIYF.

The V gene is TRBV30, the J gene TRBJ1-1; no firm D call. V was trimmed by 2 bases and J by 0 bases, leaving 7 bases between them. CDR1 GTSNPN and CDR2 SVGIG come from the germline V gene (reference sequence). The CDR3 runs to 13 residues. The CDR3 DNA reads as TGTGCCTGGAGTCGGTCTCTGAACACTGAAGCTTTCTTT. Its protein is CAWSRSLNTEAFF.

J is TRBJ2-3 and V is TRBV2; 11 bases map to TRBD2. Germline V gene sequence: CDR1 SNHLY, CDR2 FYNNEI. V shed 6 bases, J shed 4 bases, and the junction held 6 bases outside the gene matches. CDR3 size: 15 residues. CDR3 bases: TGTGCCAGCAGAACTAGCGGGAGTCCCCCAGATACGCAGTATTTT. Translation gives CASRTSGSPPDTQYF.

The CDR3 protein is CASSPRLADYNEQFF. The CDR3 region has the DNA TGTGCCAGCAGCCCACGGTTAGCGGACTACAATGAGCAGTTCTTC. The chain carries TRBV4-2 and TRBJ2-1, with D perhaps TRBD2 (6 bases). V was pared by 4 bases and J by 3 bases, with 13 bases between. The germline V gene has CDR1 LGHNA and CDR2 YNFKEQ. This CDR3 spans 15 amino acids.

The chain is built from TRBV2 and TRBJ2-1; a weak D match, TRBD1 (6 bases). CDR1 is SNHLY, CDR2 FYNNEI, per germline. CDR3 length: 13 amino acids. Trimming took off 3 bases at V and 7 bases at J, with 10 bases between the two ends. CDR3 DNA sequence: TGTGCCAGCAGTGACACAGGGCGGAATGAGCAGTTCTTC. It yields the protein CASSDTGRNEQFF.

The chain recombines TRBV10-1 with TRBJ2-7; 11 bases map to TRBD1. This CDR3 spans 15 amino acids. The J segment lost 3 bases and the V segment lost 3 bases, leaving 4 bases of the junction unmatched. The V gene's germline CDR1 is WNHNN and CDR2 SYGVQD (reference sequence). The CDR3 DNA sequence: TGCGCCAGCAGTGACCTCGGGACAGGGGGCTACGAGCAGTACTTC. This sequence encodes CASSDLGTGGYEQYF.

V and J are TRBV3-1 (or the pseudogene TRBV3-2) and TRBJ1-6, with TRBD1 as a possible D gene (5 bases). The ends were cut back, 2 bases at V and 11 bases at J, with 16 bases in the middle. Per germline, CDR1 LGHDT and CDR2 YNNKEL (reference sequence). This CDR3 region has 15 residues. The CDR3 region is CASSQLQGRGPPLHF. The CDR3 coding sequence is TGTGCCAGCAGCCAACTTCAGGGTCGTGGCCCACCCCTCCACTTT.

The chain combines TRBV3-1 (or the pseudogene TRBV3-2) with TRBJ2-3; D remains unclear. V shed 1 base and J shed 0 bases, with 8 bases lying between them. The CDR3 sequence is 15 residues long. CDR1 and CDR2 (germline): LGHDT, YNNKEL (reference sequence). CDR3 protein: CASSQVTTSTDTQYF. CDR3 coding DNA: TGTGCCAGCAGCCAAGTGACAACTAGCACAGATACGCAGTATTTT.

The V gene is TRBV19, the J gene TRBJ2-1, with D hard to call. CDR3 length: 13 amino acids. V shed 4 bases and J shed 8 bases, with 12 bases lying between them. The germline V gene has CDR1 LNHDA and CDR2 SQIVND (reference sequence). CDR3 protein: CASSKISLYEQFF. CDR3 sequence (DNA): TGTGCCAGTAGTAAAATCTCCCTTTATGAGCAGTTCTTC.

This chain joins TRBV5-8 and TRBJ2-7, with D tentatively TRBD1 (5 bases). Per the germline V gene, CDR1 is SGHTS and CDR2 is YDEGEE. Trimming stripped 0 bases from V and 2 bases from J, with 9 bases between. This CDR3 is built from 14 residues. The CDR3 here is CASSLGGTTYEQYF. CDR3 coding DNA: TGTGCCAGCAGCTTGGGGGGCACCACCTACGAGCAGTACTTC.

In its sample, this clone was seen a few times. This chain links TRBV27 with TRBJ2-7; the match to TRBD1 covers 9 bases. Unmatched junction bases numbered 6, after V lost 0 bases and J lost 3 bases. The CDR3 runs to 16 residues. Germline V gene sequence: CDR1 MNHEY, CDR2 SMNVEV (reference sequence). The CDR3 sequence: CASSLSFGTGYYEQYF. DNA of the CDR3: TGTGCCAGCAGTTTATCTTTCGGGACAGGGTACTACGAGCAGTACTTC.

The rearrangement links TRBV7-9 to TRBJ2-7, with D perhaps matching TRBD1 (6 bases). Germline V gene lookup returns CDR1 SEHNR and CDR2 FQNEAQ (reference sequence). Between the trimmed V and J ends, which lost 5 bases and 1 base, there was a span of 15 bases. There are 15 residues in the CDR3. DNA of the CDR3: TGTGCCAGCAGCCCACCAAGGACAGCTTCCTACGAGCAGTACTTC. This codes for CASSPPRTASYEQYF. The full variable domain, its missing parts supplied by reference TRBV7-9 and TRBJ2-7, is DTGVSQNPRHKITKRGQNVTFRCDPISEHNRLYWYRQTLGQGPEFLTYFQNEAQLEKSRLLSDRFSAERPKGSFSTLEIQRTEQGDSAMYLCASSPPRTASYEQYFGPGTRLTVT.

The sample holds a few counts of this clone. The chain carries TRBV19 and TRBJ1-5; 7 nucleotides align to TRBD1. Trimming at V came to 6 bases and at J to 2 bases, leaving 7 bases not matched to a gene. CDR1 is LNHDA and CDR2 is SQIVND in the germline V gene (reference sequence). This CDR3 has 15 residues. CDR3 protein: CASSWDDRGNQPQHF. The CDR3 region has the DNA TGTGCCAGTAGCTGGGACGACAGGGGCAATCAGCCCCAGCATTTT.

The gene calls are TRBV2 and TRBJ1-3; D is possibly TRBD1 (5 bases). The CDR3 spans 15 residues. The germline gives CDR1 SNHLY, CDR2 FYNNEI. The V and J ends lost 6 bases and 0 bases respectively, with 12 bases between them. The CDR3 sequence is CASRPDSSSGNTIYF. The CDR3 coding sequence is TGTGCCAGCAGGCCCGACAGTTCCTCTGGAAACACCATATATTTT. The full variable domain, with the rest looked up from reference TRBV2 and TRBJ1-3, is EPEVTQTPSHQVTQMGQEVILRCVPISNHLYFYWYRQILGQKVEFLVSFYNNEISEKSEIFDDQFSVERPDGSNFTLKIRSTKLEDSAMYFCASRPDSSSGNTIYFGEGSWLTVV.